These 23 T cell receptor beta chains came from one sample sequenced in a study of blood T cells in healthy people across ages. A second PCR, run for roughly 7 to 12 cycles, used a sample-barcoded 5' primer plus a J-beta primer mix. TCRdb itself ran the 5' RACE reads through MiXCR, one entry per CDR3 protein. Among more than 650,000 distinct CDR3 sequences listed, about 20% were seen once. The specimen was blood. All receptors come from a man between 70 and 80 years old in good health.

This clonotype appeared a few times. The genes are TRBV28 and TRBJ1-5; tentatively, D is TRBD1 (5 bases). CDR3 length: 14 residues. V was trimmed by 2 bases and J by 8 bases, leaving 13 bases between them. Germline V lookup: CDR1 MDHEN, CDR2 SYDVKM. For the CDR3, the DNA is TGTGCCAGCAGTTTAAGCAGGGAGGGAAAGCCCCAGCATTTT. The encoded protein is CASSLSREGKPQHF.

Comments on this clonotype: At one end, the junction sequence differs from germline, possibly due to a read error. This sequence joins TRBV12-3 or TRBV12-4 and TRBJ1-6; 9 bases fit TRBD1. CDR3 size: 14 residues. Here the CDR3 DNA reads TGTGCCGGCAGTTACAGGGGGCATAATTCACCCCTCCACTTT. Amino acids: CAGSYRGHNSPLHF.

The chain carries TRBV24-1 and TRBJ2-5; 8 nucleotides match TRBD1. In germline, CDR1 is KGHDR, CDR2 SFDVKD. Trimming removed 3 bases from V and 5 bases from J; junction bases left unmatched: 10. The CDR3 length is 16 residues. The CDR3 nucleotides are TGTGCCACCAGTGATCACAGGACAGGGATATCGGAGACCCAGTACTTC. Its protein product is CATSDHRTGISETQYF.

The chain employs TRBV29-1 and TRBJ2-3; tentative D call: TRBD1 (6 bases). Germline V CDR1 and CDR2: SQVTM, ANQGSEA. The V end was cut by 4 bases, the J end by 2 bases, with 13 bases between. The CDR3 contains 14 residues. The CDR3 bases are TGCAGCGTTGTCCGGGACATCGTCACAGATACGCAGTATTTT. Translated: CSVVRDIVTDTQYF.

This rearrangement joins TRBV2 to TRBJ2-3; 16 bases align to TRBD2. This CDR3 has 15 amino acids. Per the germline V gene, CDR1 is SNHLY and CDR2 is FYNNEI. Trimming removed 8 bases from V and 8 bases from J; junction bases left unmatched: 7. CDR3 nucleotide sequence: TGTGCCAGCTACCTGGGACTAGCGGGGGGGAGTACGCAGTATTTT. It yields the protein CASYLGLAGGSTQYF.

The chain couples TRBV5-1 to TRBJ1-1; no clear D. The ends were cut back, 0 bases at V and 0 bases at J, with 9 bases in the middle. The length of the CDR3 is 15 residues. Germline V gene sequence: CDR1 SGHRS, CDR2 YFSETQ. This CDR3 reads CASSLAPPLNTEAFF. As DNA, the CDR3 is TGCGCCAGCAGCTTGGCCCCGCCACTGAACACTGAAGCTTTCTTT.

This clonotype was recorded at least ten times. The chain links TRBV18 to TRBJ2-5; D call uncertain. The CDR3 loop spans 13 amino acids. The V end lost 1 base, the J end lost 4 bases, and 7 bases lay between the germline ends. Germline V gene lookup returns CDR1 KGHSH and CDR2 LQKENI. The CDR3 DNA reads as TGTGCCAGCTCACCACAGGACGGAGAGACCCAGTACTTC. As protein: CASSPQDGETQYF.

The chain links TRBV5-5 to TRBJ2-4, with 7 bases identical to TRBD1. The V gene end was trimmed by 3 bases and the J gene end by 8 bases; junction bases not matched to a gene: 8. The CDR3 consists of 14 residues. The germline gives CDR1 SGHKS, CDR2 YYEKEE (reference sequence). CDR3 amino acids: CASSSDRAGDIQYF. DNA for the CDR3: TGTGCCAGCAGCTCTGACAGGGCTGGGGACATTCAGTACTTC.

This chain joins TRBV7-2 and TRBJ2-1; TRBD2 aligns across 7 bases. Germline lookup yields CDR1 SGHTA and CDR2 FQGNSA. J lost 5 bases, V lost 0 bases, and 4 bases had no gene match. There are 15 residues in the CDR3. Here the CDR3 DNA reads TGTGCCAGCAGCTTAGCCCTAGCGGCAAACAATGAGCAGTTCTTC. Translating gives CASSLALAANNEQFF. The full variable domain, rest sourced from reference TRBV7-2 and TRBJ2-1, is GAGVSQSPSNKVTEKGKDVELRCDPISGHTALYWYRQSLGQGLEFLIYFQGNSAPDKSGLPSDRFSAERTGGSVSTLTIQRTQQEDSAVYLCASSLALAANNEQFFGPGTRLTVL.

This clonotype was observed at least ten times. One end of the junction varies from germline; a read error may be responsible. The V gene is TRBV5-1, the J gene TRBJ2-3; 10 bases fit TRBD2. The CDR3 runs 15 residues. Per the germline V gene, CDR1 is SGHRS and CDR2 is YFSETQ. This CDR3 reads CASSSLAGSTDTQYF. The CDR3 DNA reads TGTGCCAGCAGTTCACTAGCGGGGAGCACAGATACGCAGTATTTT.

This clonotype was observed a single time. This chain's CDR3 is CASNAVGRGLSGANVLTF. Here the CDR3 DNA reads TGTGCCAGCAACGCCGTCGGACGGGGACTCTCTGGGGCCAACGTCCTGACTTTC. The V and J genes are TRBV12-3 or TRBV12-4 and TRBJ2-6; TRBD2 is a possible D gene (6 bases). V was shortened by 7 bases and J by 0 bases, with 19 bases between the two germline ends. This CDR3 spans 18 amino acids.

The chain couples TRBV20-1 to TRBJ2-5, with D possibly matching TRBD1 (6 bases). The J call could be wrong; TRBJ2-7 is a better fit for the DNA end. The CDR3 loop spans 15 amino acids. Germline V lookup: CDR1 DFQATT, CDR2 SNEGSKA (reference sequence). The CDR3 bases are TGCAGTGCTAGAGATGACAGGACAATCTCCTACGAGCAGTACTTC. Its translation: CSARDDRTISYEQYF.

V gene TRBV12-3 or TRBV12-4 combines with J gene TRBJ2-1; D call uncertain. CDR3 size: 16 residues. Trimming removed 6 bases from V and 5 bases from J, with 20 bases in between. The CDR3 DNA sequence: TGTGCCAGCAGGATCGCCTGGTTAAAGCCCAACAATGAGCAGTTCTTC. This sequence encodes CASRIAWLKPNNEQFF.

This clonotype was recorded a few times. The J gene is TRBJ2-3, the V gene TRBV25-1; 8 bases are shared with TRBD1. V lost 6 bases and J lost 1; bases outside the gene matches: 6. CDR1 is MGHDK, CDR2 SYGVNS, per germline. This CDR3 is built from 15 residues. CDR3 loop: CASRRQGPRTDTQYF. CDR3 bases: TGTGCCAGCAGGAGACAGGGGCCACGCACAGATACGCAGTATTTT.

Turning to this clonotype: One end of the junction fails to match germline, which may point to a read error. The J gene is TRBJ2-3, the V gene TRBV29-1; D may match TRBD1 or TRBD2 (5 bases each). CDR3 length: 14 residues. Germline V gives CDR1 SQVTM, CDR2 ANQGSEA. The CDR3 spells CSVSQGAPTDAQYF. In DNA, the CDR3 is TGCAGCGTTTCTCAGGGAGCCCCCACAGATGCGCAGTATTTT.

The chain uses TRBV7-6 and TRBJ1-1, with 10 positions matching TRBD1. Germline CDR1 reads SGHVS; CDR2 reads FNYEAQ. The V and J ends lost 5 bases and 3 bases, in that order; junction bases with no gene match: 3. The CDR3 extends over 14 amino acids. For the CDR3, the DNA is TGTGCCAGCAGCATGGACAGGGGGGACACTGAAGCTTTCTTT. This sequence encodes CASSMDRGDTEAFF.

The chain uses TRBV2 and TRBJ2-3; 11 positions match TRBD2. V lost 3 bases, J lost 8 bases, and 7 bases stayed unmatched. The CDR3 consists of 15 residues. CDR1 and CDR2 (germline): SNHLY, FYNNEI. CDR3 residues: CASSETSGAYGTQYF. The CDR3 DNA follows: TGTGCCAGCAGTGAGACTAGCGGGGCCTACGGTACGCAGTATTTT.

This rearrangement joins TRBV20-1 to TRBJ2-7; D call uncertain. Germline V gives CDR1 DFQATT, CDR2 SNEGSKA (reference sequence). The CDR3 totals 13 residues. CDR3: CRGPVGNPLEQYV. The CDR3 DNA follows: TGTCGCGGTCCAGTAGGCAATCCCCTCGAGCAGTACGTC.

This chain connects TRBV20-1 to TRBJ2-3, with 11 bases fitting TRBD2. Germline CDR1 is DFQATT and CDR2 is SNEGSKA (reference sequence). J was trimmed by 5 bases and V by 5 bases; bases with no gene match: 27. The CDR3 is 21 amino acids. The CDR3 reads CSASRTKLLAGGSHNRDTQYF. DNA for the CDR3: TGCAGTGCTTCCCGAACCAAACTCCTAGCGGGGGGATCCCACAACAGAGATACGCAGTATTTT.

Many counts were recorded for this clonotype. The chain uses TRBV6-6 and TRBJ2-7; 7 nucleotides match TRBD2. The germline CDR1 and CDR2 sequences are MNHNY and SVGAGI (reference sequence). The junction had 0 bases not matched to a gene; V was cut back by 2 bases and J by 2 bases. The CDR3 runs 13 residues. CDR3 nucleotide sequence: TGTGCCAGCAGTTACGCGGGGGCCTACGAGCAGTACGTC. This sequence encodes CASSYAGAYEQYV.

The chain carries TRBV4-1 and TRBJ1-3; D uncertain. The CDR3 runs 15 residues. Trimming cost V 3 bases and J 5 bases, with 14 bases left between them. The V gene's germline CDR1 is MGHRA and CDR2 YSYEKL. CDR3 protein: CASSQGVLGRNTIYF. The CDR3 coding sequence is TGCGCCAGCAGCCAGGGCGTCCTAGGACGAAACACCATATATTTT.

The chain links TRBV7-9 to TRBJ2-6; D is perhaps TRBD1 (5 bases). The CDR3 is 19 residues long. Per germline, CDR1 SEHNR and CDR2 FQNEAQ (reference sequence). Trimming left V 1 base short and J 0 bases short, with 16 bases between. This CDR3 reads CASSLVSDRRTSGANVLTF. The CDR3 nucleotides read TGTGCCAGCAGCTTAGTGTCCGACAGAAGAACCTCTGGGGCCAACGTCCTGACTTTC. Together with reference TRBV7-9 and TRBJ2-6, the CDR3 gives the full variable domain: DTGVSQNPRHKITKRGQNVTFRCDPISEHNRLYWYRQTLGQGPEFLTYFQNEAQLEKSRLLSDRFSAERPKGSFSTLEIQRTEQGDSAMYLCASSLVSDRRTSGANVLTFGAGSRLTVL.

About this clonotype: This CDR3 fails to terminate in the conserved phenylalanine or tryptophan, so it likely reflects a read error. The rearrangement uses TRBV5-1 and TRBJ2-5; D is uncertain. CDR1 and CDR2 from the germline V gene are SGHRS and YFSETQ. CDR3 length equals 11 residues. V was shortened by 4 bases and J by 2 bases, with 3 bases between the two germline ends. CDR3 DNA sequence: TGCGCCAGCAGCCAGCAAGAGACCCAGTACTCC. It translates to CASSQQETQYS.